The source of this T cell receptor beta chain is a study of beta chain features in type 1 diabetes (dated 2018 in TCRdb). For the study in its entirety: No differences in mean age, gender distribution, total cell number or subset yield were found between patients and healthy donors. A total of around 110,000,000 sorted cells were examined across all samples, and a strong correlation was observed between cell number per subset and RNA yield. In the study, recently diagnosed type 1 diabetes patients and matched healthy donors were compared on the TCRB repertoires of their sorted circulating CD4+ T cell subsets. Whereas all 28 donors provided naive and central memory subsets, regulatory and stem cell-like memory subsets were isolated from just 8 patients and about 8 healthy donors. General findings and caveats noted by the study authors: In all four CD4+ subsets, TCRB CDR3 length was moderately but significantly shorter in type 1 diabetes patients. Naive, central memory and regulatory TCRB repertoires appeared to be more alike among patients than among healthy donors. PCR may preferentially amplify shorter templates, but because patient and control samples were amplified and corrected together, any resulting skew would affect both groups equally. Because cDNA rather than genomic DNA was sequenced, highly expressing activated cells could have been over-represented, although no difference in activation and CD3 levels was found between groups. Patients with type 1 diabetes made fewer insertions and deleted more nucleotides at VDJ recombination sites, implying thymic rearrangement abnormalities. Because small numbers of individuals were included in the HLA sub-analyses, any influence of HLA type on TCRB rearrangement was left unresolved.

Each donor gave one peripheral blood draw, averaging roughly 100 mL, which was collected into heparinised tubes. A BD FACSAria II and a panel including CD45RO, CCR7, CD25, CD127, CD95 and CD27 were used to sort naive, central memory, regulatory and stem cell-like memory CD4+ T cells. Purity was above 95% for every sorted population. PBMCs were separated immediately by Lymphoprep density gradient centrifugation and were stained directly, without being cultured. Samples were stained and sorted in pairs, with one healthy donor and one patient per experiment, so that batch effects were minimized. A word on this clone: Its antigen has not been determined. Per-nucleotide qualities are absent, and no much larger clonotype sits a single base away.

The entire isolated RNA was reverse transcribed using the High Capacity cDNA Reverse Transcription Kit, and thus expressed TCRB transcripts were sequenced. Naive, central memory and regulatory T cell samples underwent deep immunoSEQ sequencing, averaging roughly 3.3 million total reads per sample. Sorted cells were lysed in RLT buffer and RNA was extracted with DNase-treated RNeasy Micro or Mini kits, depending on cell number. To prevent cross-contamination, every cell subset was processed on its own, while patient and healthy donor samples were processed together. The immunoSEQ multiplex PCR was used to amplify TCRB sequences from cDNA, yielding 87-bp fragments that span the CDR3 region. The amplicons were sequenced using the Illumina HiSeq platform. The authors processed their data as follows. Synthetic template baselines were used to correct PCR bias computationally, reads within Hamming distance 2 were collapsed, and singletons that could not be merged were discarded. Reads were aligned against IMGT so that V, D and J genes, CDR3 length and insertions or deletions at six rearrangement sites could be assigned. Clonotype counts were normalized to sorted cell number within each subset before computing true diversity and Gini coefficients with the tcR R package. The overlap coefficient, calculated on TCRB nucleotide sequences, was used to measure repertoire sharing. TCRdb provides this immuneACCESS table in a form limited to in-frame rearrangements. Some clones are lacking; in checked studies, under half of them reflect an unresolved V gene, and why the rest are absent is not known. V and J calls and clone size come straight from that table; D and trimming were deduced from the DNA. The sample includes 300,000 to 350,000 clones, with 8% observed a single time. Around 0.45% of the sample is in the top ten clones.

This TCR came from a woman younger than 30 in good health. Sequences were obtained from central memory CD4+ T cells from blood.

At the DNA level, the sequence is TGTGCCAGCACCTATGGGGGTTTTCAAGAGACCCAGTACTTC. This encodes CASTYGGFQETQYF. The chain links TRBV6-5 with TRBJ2-5; the D assignment is uncertain and may be TRBD1 or TRBD2, with 5 bases supporting each. The germline V gene gives CDR1 as MNHEY and CDR2 as SVGAGI. The cysteine opens and the phenylalanine closes a CDR3 of 14 amino acids. Only the CDR3 region is kept as DNA, spanning 42 bases read in frame from base 1. Relative to germline, V is 7 bases shorter and J is 2 bases shorter, with 14 bases between their ends.